The clone carrying this TCR beta chain was recorded a few times. The source of the sample is a study of identical twins. cDNA molecules carried unique molecular identifiers, and template switching added a universal primer site. A single record per CDR3 protein comes from TCRdb applying MiXCR to the 5' RACE reads. The table has around 370,000 distinct CDR3 sequences, approximately 8.7% seen once. V trimming: 2 bases; J trimming: 7 bases; junction bases outside the gene matches: 9. Per the germline V gene, CDR1 is SEHNR and CDR2 is FQNEAQ (reference sequence). This CDR3 has 16 residues. The sequenced sample consisted of naive T cells sorted from blood. The genes are TRBV7-9 and TRBJ2-1; 9 bases agree with TRBD2. The TCR sequence derives from a woman aged 50 to 65 in good health. CDR3 residues: CASSLRLAGDGNEQFF. For the CDR3, the DNA is TGTGCCAGCAGCTTACGATTAGCGGGAGATGGTAATGAGCAGTTCTTC.